The entry below gives a single T cell receptor (beta chain) sequence along with its context. Its target is not known. The sample belongs to a study of T cells in localized non-small cell lung cancer. Whole-study results and caveats: Longer overall survival was associated with a higher density of T cells in the blood. In adjacent lung appeared a median around 56 of the top 100 tumor clones. Sequencing was restricted to one tumor region; therefore, heterogeneity remains possible.

Sequencing was performed with immunoSEQ multiplex PCR; in TCRdb, only in-frame clones are kept and a portion is missing. The table records about 51,000 clones, 80% to 85% of them present only once. In germline, CDR1 is MNHEY, CDR2 SMNVEV (reference sequence). The V and J ends lost 0 bases and 3 bases respectively, with 12 bases between them. The CDR3 contains 16 residues. The source material was peripheral blood mononuclear cells, sampled before any cancer treatment. This TCR derives from a man aged 40-75 years with stage III lung adenocarcinoma. The chain links TRBV27 to TRBJ2-1; D assignment may be TRBD1 or TRBD2 (5 bases each). The CDR3 reads CASSLSGALIYNEQFF. DNA for the CDR3: TGTGCCAGCAGTTTATCCGGGGCTCTTATCTACAATGAGCAGTTCTTC.